Following are 32 T cell receptor beta chains from one sample sequenced in a study of T cells in Graves' hyperthyroidism and ophthalmopathy. RNA transcripts served as the template for amplifying TCR beta CDR3 regions. When the TCR CDR3 underwent first-round RT-PCR, the HTBI primer set was used. TCRdb analysed the multiplex PCR reads with MiXCR anew, one entry per CDR3 protein. The sample holds about 400,000 distinct CDR3 sequences, over 11% seen once. The sample consisted of blood. Receptors originate from a man over 45 with Graves' ophthalmopathy.

The rearrangement links TRBV6-5 to TRBJ1-1; D is unresolved. V gave up 0 bases and J gave up 5 bases, with 1 base separating them. Germline V gene sequence: CDR1 MNHEY, CDR2 SVGAGI. The CDR3 is 11 amino acids. The CDR3 region is CASSYSTEAFF. DNA of the CDR3: TGTGCCAGCAGTTACTCGACTGAAGCTTTCTTT.

This clonotype came up a few times. The chain carries TRBV19 and TRBJ2-6; TRBD2 might be the D (7 bases). V was cut by 3 bases and J by 12 bases, with 15 bases left in between. The CDR3 has 14 amino acids. Germline-derived CDR1 and CDR2 are LNHDA and SQIVND (reference sequence). CDR3 residues: CASSIGGLASVLTF. DNA of the CDR3: TGTGCCAGTAGTATCGGGGGGCTAGCAAGCGTCCTGACTTTC.

Only a few counts were recorded for this clonotype. J is TRBJ1-5 and V is TRBV6-1, with D possibly matching TRBD1 (5 bases). CDR3 length equals 16 residues. The germline V gene encodes CDR1 MNHNS and CDR2 SASEGT. V dropped 3 bases and J dropped 6 bases, with 18 bases sitting between them. CDR3 sequence: CASSEIREWSPQPQHF. DNA for the CDR3: TGTGCCAGCAGTGAGATCAGGGAATGGTCTCCTCAGCCCCAGCATTTT.

There are many counts of this clonotype. This chain uses TRBV2 with TRBJ1-2, with 8 bases aligning to TRBD1. The CDR3 contains 13 residues. CDR1 and CDR2 from the germline V gene are SNHLY and FYNNEI. V was pared by 8 bases and J by 3 bases, with 5 bases of the junction left unmatched. The chain's CDR3 is CASGQGWDYGYTF. The CDR3 DNA follows: TGTGCCAGCGGACAGGGATGGGACTATGGCTACACCTTC.

This clonotype was recorded many times. The chain carries TRBV24-1 and TRBJ2-1, with 9 bases that match TRBD1. There are 16 residues in the CDR3. The V gene's germline CDR1 is KGHDR and CDR2 SFDVKD. The trim removed 4 bases at V and 4 bases at J, leaving 7 bases unmatched. CDR3 coding DNA: TGTGCCACCAGTGAGACCGGGACAGGGTTTTACAATGAGCAGTTCTTC. Protein: CATSETGTGFYNEQFF.

This clonotype appeared many times. The chain combines TRBV20-1 with TRBJ2-7; tentatively, D is TRBD1 or TRBD2 (5 bases each). The germline V gene has CDR1 DFQATT and CDR2 SNEGSKA (reference sequence). CDR3 length: 15 amino acids. Between the trimmed V and J ends, which lost 1 base and 3 bases, there was a span of 16 bases. The CDR3 here is CSARGDVIEGYEQYF. CDR3 coding DNA: TGCAGTGCTAGAGGGGACGTGATTGAGGGCTACGAGCAGTACTTC.

In this sample, this clonotype turned up many times. The chain carries TRBV20-1 and TRBJ2-1, with 8 bases fitting TRBD1. V lost 8 bases, J lost 15 bases, and 12 bases stayed unmatched. Germline values: CDR1 DFQATT, CDR2 SNEGSKA (reference sequence). This CDR3 is built from 11 residues. As DNA, the CDR3 is TGCAGTACCCTGAAGGGACAGGTTCCGTTCTTC. The encoded protein is CSTLKGQVPFF.

This clonotype was observed many times. CDR3 sequence reads: CAWSVPEKLFF. CDR3 nucleotides: TGTGCCTGGAGTGTGCCAGAAAAACTGTTTTTT. The V and J genes are TRBV30 and TRBJ1-4, with D unresolved. Per the germline V gene, CDR1 is GTSNPN and CDR2 is SVGIG (reference sequence). V lost 0 bases and J 8 bases, leaving 4 bases between the germline ends. This CDR3 is built from 11 residues.

The sample holds a few counts of this clonotype. The chain links TRBV12-3 or TRBV12-4 to TRBJ1-1; a weak D match, TRBD1 (6 bases). This CDR3 contains 12 residues. The germline V and J ends were trimmed by 2 bases and 12 bases, with 13 bases remaining between them. For the CDR3, the DNA is TGTGCCAGCAGTTTAAGGACAGTATTTCCTTTCTTT. Translation gives CASSLRTVFPFF.

At least ten counts were recorded for this clonotype. V gene TRBV9 combines with J gene TRBJ2-4, with D unresolved. The V and J ends lost 3 bases and 5 bases respectively, with 6 bases between them. This CDR3 spans 12 amino acids. CDR1 and CDR2 from the germline V gene are SGDLS and YYNGEE. The CDR3 sequence: CASSDPENIQYF. Written as DNA, the CDR3 is TGTGCCAGCAGCGACCCGGAAAACATTCAGTACTTC.

This clonotype has a handful of counts. This chain joins TRBV6-1 and TRBJ1-5, with 8 bases fitting TRBD1. The germline CDR1 and CDR2 sequences are MNHNS and SASEGT. The J segment lost 8 bases and the V segment lost 7 bases, leaving 13 bases of the junction unmatched. This CDR3 spans 15 amino acids. In nucleotides, the CDR3 is TGTGCCAGCACTCCCAACAGGGGGAGGTACGAGCCCCAGCATTTT. As protein: CASTPNRGRYEPQHF.

This clonotype came up many times. V and J are TRBV7-6 and TRBJ2-5, with no clear D. This CDR3 contains 13 residues. V was trimmed by 1 base and J by 1 base, leaving 4 bases between them. In germline, CDR1 is SGHVS, CDR2 FNYEAQ. This CDR3 reads CASSLVTQETQYF. DNA of the CDR3: TGTGCCAGCAGCTTAGTCACCCAAGAGACCCAGTACTTC.

This clonotype was seen at least ten times. The gene calls are TRBV7-3 and TRBJ2-3; 9 bases map to TRBD2. Looked up from germline, CDR1 is SGHTA and CDR2 is FQGTGA. Trimming removed 4 bases from V and 0 bases from J; junction bases left unmatched: 8. The CDR3 spans 17 residues. The CDR3 DNA reads TGTGCCAGCAGCTCTCACCTAGCGGGGAGTAGCACAGATACGCAGTATTTT. Encoded protein: CASSSHLAGSSTDTQYF.

Many counts were recorded for this clonotype. This chain joins TRBV12-3 or TRBV12-4 and TRBJ2-5; tentative D call: TRBD1 (5 bases). The length of the CDR3 is 15 residues. With 5 bases removed from V and 5 bases from J, the gap between germline ends came to 18 bases. The CDR3 bases are TGTGCCAGCAGTCGACAAGGGGCCAAGTCCGAGACCCAGTACTTC. Protein sequence: CASSRQGAKSETQYF.

This clonotype was counted between two and nine times. The chain employs TRBV18 and TRBJ2-4, with D perhaps matching TRBD1 (7 bases). V lost 6 bases to trimming and J lost 0 bases, with 18 bases between them. The CDR3 contains 17 residues. Germline lookup yields CDR1 KGHSH and CDR2 LQKENI. The CDR3 DNA is TGTGCCAGCTCCCCTACCTCAGGGGGACTAGCCAAAAACATTCAGTACTTC. This gives the protein CASSPTSGGLAKNIQYF.

CDR3 region: CASSGRGTGPNGYTF. CDR3 nucleotide sequence: TGTGCCAGTAGTGGGCGAGGGACAGGGCCAAATGGCTACACCTTC. The chain employs TRBV19 and TRBJ1-2, with TRBD1 identical over 9 bases. Trimming cost V 5 bases and J 6 bases; bases outside gene matches: 10. The length of the CDR3 is 15 residues. Germline V gene data show CDR1 as LNHDA and CDR2 as SQIVND (reference sequence).

This clonotype has a count of ten or more. V is TRBV20-1 and J is TRBJ1-2; no definite D call. The CDR3 contains 17 residues. Germline V CDR1 and CDR2: DFQATT, SNEGSKA (reference sequence). With 0 bases removed from V and 8 bases from J, the gap between germline ends came to 25 bases. CDR3 bases: TGCAGTGCTAGAGAACAACCGGGGTCCAGCCTATCAGAGGGCTACACCTTC. It is translated as CSAREQPGSSLSEGYTF.

At least ten counts were recorded for this clonotype. CDR3 region: CASSVEGAETQYF. The CDR3 DNA is TGTGCCAGCAGTGTCGAAGGGGCAGAGACCCAGTACTTC. The chain uses TRBV2 and TRBJ2-5; weak D call: TRBD1 (5 bases). Trimming removed 4 bases from V and 4 bases from J, with 10 bases in between. The CDR3 has 13 amino acids. Germline loops: CDR1 SNHLY, CDR2 FYNNEI.

The chain employs TRBV5-1 and TRBJ2-7; 8 bases fit TRBD2. Germline assignment: CDR1 SGHRS and CDR2 YFSETQ. The CDR3 runs to 14 residues. J gave up 3 bases and V 1 base, and 3 bases lay outside the gene matches. Here the CDR3 DNA reads TGCGCCAGCAGCTTGATGCGGGGGGACTACGAGCAGTACTTC. This gives the protein CASSLMRGDYEQYF.

This clonotype was counted only a few times. This chain connects TRBV6-1 to TRBJ2-3; D remains unclear. The germline gives CDR1 MNHNS, CDR2 SASEGT. The CDR3 spans 12 residues. Trimming left V 6 bases short and J 7 bases short, with 11 bases between. The CDR3 is CASRPDGNTQYF. CDR3 nucleotides: TGTGCCAGCAGGCCGGACGGAAATACGCAGTATTTT.

A word on this clonotype: A clone one base away is much larger, so this may be a read error. This chain joins TRBV20-1 and TRBJ2-2; TRBD1 matches at 8 bases. CDR1 and CDR2 from the germline V gene are DFQATT and SNEGSKA (reference sequence). The CDR3 runs to 14 residues. The chain's CDR3 is CSARGQAYTGELSF. In DNA form, the CDR3 reads TGCAGTGCTAGGGGACAGGCCTACACCGGGGAGCTGTCTTTT.

At least ten counts were recorded for this clonotype. The chain carries TRBV3-1 and TRBJ1-2; 7 bases are shared with TRBD1. Germline CDR1 LGHDT, CDR2 YNNKEL (reference sequence). Trimming took 1 base from V and 1 from J; bases not matched to a gene: 3. CDR3 length equals 15 residues. Written as DNA, the CDR3 is TGTGCCAGCAGCCAAGCGGGACAGCTTAACTATGGCTACACCTTC. It is translated as CASSQAGQLNYGYTF.

This clonotype was counted many times. The chain combines TRBV5-4 with TRBJ1-2; tentatively, D is TRBD1 (6 bases). Germline V gene data show CDR1 as SGHNT and CDR2 as YYREEE (reference sequence). The CDR3 has 13 residues. V was shortened by 4 bases and J by 2 bases, with 9 bases between the two germline ends. The CDR3 here is CASSTDRNYGYTF. The CDR3 bases are TGTGCCAGCAGCACCGACAGGAACTATGGCTACACCTTC.

The chain couples TRBV6-5 to TRBJ2-7; D possibly matches TRBD1 or TRBD2 (8 bases each). Germline CDR1 and CDR2: MNHEY and SVGAGI. V lost 4 bases and J lost 2, with 24 bases in between. The CDR3 loop spans 18 amino acids. The CDR3: CASSFQGAAGGLPYEQYF. CDR3 nucleotides: TGTGCCAGCAGTTTCCAGGGGGCTGCGGGAGGTTTACCCTACGAGCAGTACTTC.

This sequence joins TRBV29-1 and TRBJ2-7; 9 bases match TRBD1. V was pared by 7 bases and J by 3 bases, with 7 bases of the junction left unmatched. Per germline, CDR1 SQVTM and CDR2 ANQGSEA. The CDR3 length is 13 residues. CDR3 in amino acids: CSAAGTGYYEQYF. CDR3 DNA: TGCAGCGCAGCCGGGACAGGGTACTACGAGCAGTACTTC.

The chain has TRBV28 and TRBJ2-4; no firm D call. Trimming left V 11 bases short and J 3 bases short, with 11 bases between. Germline V gives CDR1 MDHEN, CDR2 SYDVKM. This CDR3 is built from 12 residues. In DNA form, the CDR3 reads TGTGCCGGTGGGGATAACAAAAACATTCAGTACTTC. Translation: CAGGDNKNIQYF.

This clonotype has a count of ten or more. The chain is built from TRBV7-3 and TRBJ2-1, with 8 bases identical to TRBD2. CDR1 is SGHTA, CDR2 FQGTGA, per germline. CDR3 length equals 16 residues. Trimming took 3 bases from V and 7 from J; bases not matched to a gene: 11. The CDR3 loop is CASSLLGRASSNEQFF. The CDR3 region has the DNA TGTGCCAGCAGCTTGCTCGGGAGGGCCTCGTCTAATGAGCAGTTCTTC.

This clonotype has at least ten counts. V gene TRBV2 combines with J gene TRBJ2-1, with 8 bases lining up with TRBD1. Per germline, CDR1 SNHLY and CDR2 FYNNEI. The CDR3 sequence is 15 residues long. V shed 5 bases, J shed 6 bases, and the junction held 9 bases outside the gene matches. CDR3: CASSSRQGPSNEQFF. In nucleotides, the CDR3 is TGTGCCAGCAGTTCAAGACAGGGGCCCTCCAATGAGCAGTTCTTC.

This clonotype was seen a handful of times. The chain couples TRBV29-1 to TRBJ2-7, with 10 bases lining up with TRBD2. Germline V gene data show CDR1 as SQVTM and CDR2 as ANQGSEA. CDR3 length: 14 amino acids. The trim removed 5 bases at V and 3 bases at J, leaving 7 bases unmatched. CDR3 nucleotide sequence: TGCAGCGTTAACGTAGCGGGAGGCAACTACGAGCAGTACTTC. Residues: CSVNVAGGNYEQYF.

This clonotype was recorded a few times. Sequence at one end of the junction differs from germline and may be a read error. This chain links TRBV11-2 with TRBJ2-5; no clear D gene. CDR1 is SGHAT, CDR2 FQNNGV, per germline. CDR3 length: 12 amino acids. The CDR3 loop reads CAGSLKAETQYF. CDR3 DNA: TGTGCCGGCAGCTTAAAGGCTGAGACCCAGTACTTC.

This clonotype was seen ten or more times. The chain has TRBV7-9 and TRBJ2-5, with TRBD1 as a possible D gene (5 bases). The V gene's germline CDR1 is SEHNR and CDR2 FQNEAQ (reference sequence). Trimming left V 0 bases short and J 3 bases short, with 11 bases between. This CDR3 has 15 amino acids. The CDR3 sequence is CASSLAPQGKETQYF. CDR3 sequence (DNA): TGTGCCAGCAGCTTAGCGCCGCAGGGCAAAGAGACCCAGTACTTC.

This clonotype has just a few counts. The V call is TRBV18, the J call TRBJ2-3, with 12 positions matching TRBD2. Losses at the gene ends were 0 bases for V and 8 bases for J; bases not matched to a gene: 6. This CDR3 comprises 16 residues. From germline, CDR1 is KGHSH and CDR2 LQKENI. The CDR3 DNA is TGTGCCAGCTCACCACCGGCGACTAGCGGGAGTTTTACGCAGTATTTT. Translated: CASSPPATSGSFTQYF.